This T cell receptor (beta chain) was captured by sequencing in a study of blood T cell repertoires in COVID-19. Study at large: COVID-19 samples from acute and convalescent phases originated in the United States, Italy and Spain. Sample material is recorded as cDNA or gDNA derived from T cells, B-cell-depleted T cells, or PBMCs.

Trimming left V 6 bases short and J 8 bases short, with 25 bases between. CDR1 is MDHEN, CDR2 SYDVKM, per germline. The CDR3 runs 17 residues. Original processing notes: How many nucleated cells were present was estimated from reference gene primer amplification. Data came from immunoSEQ multiplex PCR; TCRdb stores just in-frame clones and leaves some out. The V and J calls and the clone size are those of that table, but D and trimming were determined from the DNA. The table has about 54,000 clones, roughly 76% seen once. The genes are TRBV28 and TRBJ1-4; perhaps TRBD1 as D (5 bases). This clonotype was obtained from a woman aged 55-69 years with acute or convalescent COVID-19. The sequencing sample was made of peripheral blood. This CDR3 is CASSPIRGGETAEKLFF. The DNA of the CDR3 is TGTGCCAGCAGCCCTATAAGGGGCGGAGAGACTGCGGAAAAACTGTTTTTT.